This T cell receptor beta chain appears in the sequencing data of a study of cytomegalovirus exposure and HLA in healthy donors. On this clone: Its target is unknown. This same CDR3 is encoded by further DNA sequences in the sample.

Study-level findings and limits: Researchers catalogued 164 TCR beta chains as cytomegalovirus-associated. It was reported that the classifier diagnosed cytomegalovirus status with high specificity and sensitivity in both the original and validation cohorts. Subsequent analysis revealed that first-cohort TCR clusters tended to co-occur in the 120 validation repertoires. It was confirmed in vitro that a few of the CMV-associated chains were specific for CMV antigens.

The protocol was immunoSEQ multiplex PCR, while the TCRdb copy is restricted to in-frame clones and leaves out a portion. The sample has roughly 330,000 clones, roughly nine tenths seen once. V was trimmed by 0 bases and J by 1 base, leaving 6 bases between them. CDR1 is GTSNPN and CDR2 is SVGIG in the germline V gene (reference sequence). The CDR3 extends over 13 amino acids. The chain has TRBV30 and TRBJ1-1; D might be TRBD1 (6 bases). This clonotype was obtained from a young woman in good health and CMV-seropositive. Sequencing was done on a sample of PBMCs. The CDR3 nucleotides read TGTGCCTGGAGTGTAGGGGGGAACACTGAAGCTTTCTTT. Its translation is CAWSVGGNTEAFF.